The 27 T cell receptor beta chains given below trace back to one sample, sequenced in a study of T cell repertoires in cytomegalovirus infection. TCRdb recomputed calls from the reads with MiXCR, one row per CDR3 protein. The table records around 540,000 distinct CDR3 sequences, 30% to 40% of them present only once. No antigen is known for these receptors. The input for sequencing was cultured PBMCs, taken from culture after CMV antigen stimulation. The receptor set was obtained from a human donor in good health (CMV status not recorded). Some clones in this sample may be carry-over from other donors' samples.

This chain connects TRBV7-6 to TRBJ2-2; D is unclear. V was pared by 7 bases and J by 5 bases, with 5 bases between. The germline V gene encodes CDR1 SGHVS and CDR2 FNYEAQ. CDR3 length: 11 residues. This CDR3 is CASTVTGELFF. DNA for the CDR3: TGTGCCAGCACCGTTACCGGGGAGCTGTTTTTT. The whole variable domain, filled in from reference TRBV7-6 and TRBJ2-2, reads GAGVSQSPRYKVTKRGQDVALRCDPISGHVSLYWYRQALGQGPEFLTYFNYEAQQDKSGLPNDRFSAERPEGSISTLTIQRTEQRDSAMYRCASTVTGELFFGEGSRLTVL.

This clonotype has more than one count but fewer than ten. This sequence joins TRBV15 and TRBJ2-5; 9 nucleotides align to TRBD1. Germline V lookup: CDR1 LNHNV, CDR2 YYDKDF (reference sequence). J gave up 5 bases and V 1 base, and 5 bases lay outside the gene matches. CDR3 size: 15 residues. Written as DNA, the CDR3 is TGTGCCACCAGCAGAGGAGGACAGGGGTTGGAGACCCAGTACTTC. This sequence encodes CATSRGGQGLETQYF. Full variable domain (missing parts from reference TRBV15 and TRBJ2-5): DAMVIQNPRYQVTQFGKPVTLSCSQTLNHNVMYWYQQKSSQAPKLLFHYYDKDFNNEADTPDNFQSRRPNTSFCFLDIRSPGLGDTAMYLCATSRGGQGLETQYFGPGTRLLVL.

Worth noting for this clonotype: A much larger clone is a single base away; this may be a read error. V usage is TRBV7-2 and J usage is TRBJ2-4; 10 bases align to TRBD2. The CDR3 consists of 20 residues. CDR1 SGHTA and CDR2 FQGNSA come from the germline V gene. DNA of the CDR3: TGTGCCAGCAGCCGGGCTCCGAGAGCGGGAGGGCACCCTGCCAAAGACATTCAGTACTTC. Amino acid sequence: CASSRAPRAGGHPAKDIQYF. Full variable domain (missing parts from reference TRBV7-2 and TRBJ2-4): GAGVSQSPSNKVTEKGKDVELRCDPISGHTALYWYRQSLGQGLEFLIYFQGNSAPDKSGLPSDRFSAERTGGSVSTLTIQRTQQEDSAVYLCASSRAPRAGGHPAKDIQYFGAGTRLSVL.

CDR3 loop: CASTSLRPGAKNIQYF. CDR3 DNA: TGTGCCAGCACGTCCCTCCGGCCGGGAGCCAAAAACATTCAGTACTTC. J is TRBJ2-4 and V is TRBV27; no definite D call. Germline CDR1 reads MNHEY; CDR2 reads SMNVEV (reference sequence). V shed 7 bases and J shed 0 bases, with 16 bases lying between them. CDR3 length: 16 amino acids.

The chain employs TRBV19 and TRBJ1-2, with D possibly TRBD1 on 6 matching bases. V was pared by 4 bases and J by 2 bases, with 11 bases between. Looked up from germline, CDR1 is LNHDA and CDR2 is SQIVND (reference sequence). The CDR3 has 14 residues. CDR3 sequence (DNA): TGTGCCAGTAGTAGGGGGCGACAGAACTATGGCTACACCTTC. Translation: CASSRGRQNYGYTF.

This clonotype was observed many times. The V and J genes are TRBV7-8 and TRBJ1-6, with a possible D match to TRBD1 (5 bases). This CDR3 contains 13 residues. V was pared by 1 base and J by 10 bases, with 8 bases between. CDR1 and CDR2 from the germline V gene are SGHVS and FQNEAQ. The CDR3 reads CASSLGRDSPLHF. In DNA, the CDR3 is TGTGCCAGCAGCTTAGGCAGGGACTCACCCCTCCACTTT.

Only a few counts were recorded for this clonotype. The J gene is TRBJ2-3, the V gene TRBV7-3, with 12 bases that match TRBD2. The J segment lost 6 bases and the V segment lost 5 bases, leaving 9 bases of the junction unmatched. The CDR3 loop spans 16 amino acids. Germline CDR1 SGHTA, CDR2 FQGTGA. This CDR3 is CASSHGLAGFFDTQYF. The CDR3 DNA sequence: TGTGCCAGCAGCCACGGACTAGCGGGATTTTTTGATACGCAGTATTTT.

In this sample, this clonotype turned up once. This sequence joins TRBV6-5 and TRBJ2-6; D not certain. Per germline, CDR1 MNHEY and CDR2 SVGAGI. CDR3 length: 15 amino acids. The germline V and J ends were trimmed by 6 bases and 1 base, with 10 bases remaining between them. The CDR3 is CASSFAGSGANVLTF. DNA of the CDR3: TGTGCCAGCAGCTTCGCAGGATCTGGGGCCAACGTCCTGACTTTC.

This clonotype was counted many times. The J gene is TRBJ2-5, the V gene TRBV7-2; the D is unclear. V lost 8 bases to trimming and J lost 5 bases, with 15 bases between them. This CDR3 region has 13 residues. In germline, CDR1 is SGHTA, CDR2 FQGNSA. DNA for the CDR3: TGTGCCAGCTCCCCTACAGATCGGGAGACCCAGTACTTC. The encoded protein is CASSPTDRETQYF.

This clonotype was seen just once. The chain carries TRBV19 and TRBJ2-1, with TRBD2 matching over 10 bases. This CDR3 comprises 17 residues. CDR1 and CDR2 from the germline V gene are LNHDA and SQIVND (reference sequence). The V and J ends lost 4 bases and 4 bases, in that order; junction bases with no gene match: 10. The DNA of the CDR3 is TGTGCCAGTAGTACATCACTAGCGGGGATGTTATACAATGAGCAGTTCTTC. This sequence encodes CASSTSLAGMLYNEQFF.

The V gene is TRBV11-3, the J gene TRBJ1-1; TRBD1 agrees at 10 bases. Germline CDR1 reads SGHNT; CDR2 reads YENEEA. The CDR3 runs 15 residues. With 1 base clipped from V and 6 bases from J, the junction kept 5 bases outside the gene matches. The CDR3 loop reads CASSLGRDRGPEAFF. CDR3 bases: TGTGCCAGCAGCTTAGGCCGGGACAGGGGCCCTGAAGCTTTCTTT.

The J gene is TRBJ1-5, the V gene TRBV5-1; D is uncertain. Trimming shortened V by 0 bases and J by 8 bases, and 9 bases separated the two germline ends. This CDR3 is 13 amino acids long. Germline V gives CDR1 SGHRS, CDR2 YFSETQ. The CDR3 loop reads CASSLEGQEPQHF. CDR3 sequence (DNA): TGCGCCAGCAGCTTGGAAGGTCAGGAGCCCCAGCATTTT.

This clonotype was seen a few times. The J gene is TRBJ2-1, the V gene TRBV5-1; 9 bases agree with TRBD1. CDR1 is SGHRS, CDR2 YFSETQ, per germline. This CDR3 contains 15 residues. Germline trimming cut 6 bases from V and 6 bases from J; bases unmatched to any gene: 10. The CDR3 nucleotides are TGCGCCAGCAATGCCAGGACAGGGGTCGTCAATGAGCAGTTCTTC. Its protein product is CASNARTGVVNEQFF.

V gene TRBV7-3 combines with J gene TRBJ2-3; 9 positions match TRBD2. Germline loops: CDR1 SGHTA, CDR2 FQGTGA. J lost 3 bases, V lost 5 bases, and 12 bases had no gene match. This CDR3 comprises 17 residues. This CDR3 is CASSQGVAGELTDTQYF. In nucleotides, the CDR3 is TGTGCCAGCAGCCAAGGTGTAGCGGGAGAGTTGACAGATACGCAGTATTTT. Complete variable domain (other parts from reference TRBV7-3 and TRBJ2-3): GAGVSQTPSNKVTEKGKYVELRCDPISGHTALYWYRQSLGQGPEFLIYFQGTGAADDSGLPNDRFFAVRPEGSVSTLKIQRTERGDSAVYLCASSQGVAGELTDTQYFGPGTRLTVL.

This sequence joins TRBV19 and TRBJ1-2; D unclear. CDR1 is LNHDA and CDR2 is SQIVND in the germline V gene (reference sequence). V was shortened by 4 bases and J by 5 bases, with 5 bases between the two germline ends. The CDR3 extends over 11 amino acids. Here the CDR3 reads CASSSPYGYTF. As DNA, the CDR3 is TGTGCCAGTAGTAGCCCTTATGGCTACACCTTC.

This sequence joins TRBV29-1 and TRBJ2-1, with D unresolved. This CDR3 comprises 11 residues. Germline V lookup: CDR1 SQVTM, CDR2 ANQGSEA. Trimming took off 4 bases at V and 8 bases at J, with 9 bases between the two ends. The CDR3: CSVGEVHEQFF. CDR3 bases: TGCAGCGTTGGTGAGGTCCATGAGCAGTTCTTC.

The CDR3 DNA is TGTGCCAGCAGCCAGACTAGCGGGAGGCTCACCTACAATGAGCAGTTCTTC. Residues: CASSQTSGRLTYNEQFF. The chain joins TRBV11-2 to TRBJ2-1; TRBD2 aligns across 13 bases. Per germline, CDR1 SGHAT and CDR2 FQNNGV. There are 17 residues in the CDR3. J lost 2 bases, V lost 5 bases, and 6 bases had no gene match. The complete variable domain, with remaining parts taken from reference TRBV11-2 and TRBJ2-1, reads EAGVAQSPRYKIIEKRQSVAFWCNPISGHATLYWYQQILGQGPKLLIQFQNNGVVDDSQLPKDRFSAERLKGVDSTLKIQPAKLEDSAVYLCASSQTSGRLTYNEQFFGPGTRLTVL.

Concerning this clonotype itself: A much larger clone lies a single base off, so this may be a read error. The chain links TRBV19 to TRBJ2-1; TRBD2 aligns across 7 bases. The CDR3 is 15 amino acids. Per the germline V gene, CDR1 is LNHDA and CDR2 is SQIVND (reference sequence). The DNA for the CDR3 is TGTACCAGTAGAGGCGGGAGAGGGGTCTACAATGAGCAGTTCTTC. Its translation is CTSRGGRGVYNEQFF.

J is TRBJ1-5 and V is TRBV12-3 or TRBV12-4; no firm D call. V lost 7 bases to trimming and J lost 4 bases, with 17 bases between them. The CDR3 runs to 15 residues. The CDR3 sequence: CASTPRGGYNQPQHF. The CDR3 DNA reads TGTGCCAGCACCCCCCGGGGAGGGTATAATCAGCCCCAGCATTTT.

V and J are TRBV18 and TRBJ1-2; weak D call: TRBD1 (5 bases). Germline assignment: CDR1 KGHSH and CDR2 LQKENI. The V gene lost 1 base and the J gene lost 2 bases, with 11 bases spanning the gap. There are 15 residues in the CDR3. DNA for the CDR3: TGTGCCAGCTCACCACTTCAGCAGGGCAACTATGGCTACACCTTC. It codes for CASSPLQQGNYGYTF. The full variable domain, its missing parts supplied by reference TRBV18 and TRBJ1-2, is NAGVMQNPRHLVRRRGQEARLRCSPMKGHSHVYWYRQLPEEGLKFMVYLQKENIIDESGMPKERFSAEFPKEGPSILRIQQVVRGDSAAYFCASSPLQQGNYGYTFGSGTRLTVV.

This clonotype has at least ten counts. The V gene is TRBV6-2 or TRBV6-3, the J gene TRBJ2-5; 11 positions agree with TRBD2. The length of the CDR3 is 14 residues. Trimming took 5 bases from V and 4 from J; bases not matched to a gene: 3. Germline-derived CDR1 and CDR2 are MNHEY and SVGEGT. The CDR3 here is CASSRTSGLETQYF. The CDR3 region has the DNA TGTGCCAGCAGTCGGACTAGCGGGTTAGAGACCCAGTACTTC.

This chain connects TRBV5-4 to TRBJ1-1, with 9 nucleotides matching TRBD1. The length of the CDR3 is 17 residues. With V trimmed by 0 bases and J by 1 base, 7 bases remained unmatched. The germline V gene encodes CDR1 SGHNT and CDR2 YYREEE (reference sequence). CDR3: CASSLVRTGARNTEAFF. The CDR3, as DNA: TGTGCCAGCAGCTTGGTAAGGACAGGGGCCCGGAACACTGAAGCTTTCTTT. Variable domain in full (rest from reference TRBV5-4 and TRBJ1-1): ETGVTQSPTHLIKTRGQQVTLRCSSQSGHNTVSWYQQALGQGPQFIFQYYREEENGRGNFPPRFSGLQFPNYSSELNVNALELDDSALYLCASSLVRTGARNTEAFFGQGTRLTVV.

This clonotype appeared many times. The chain uses TRBV7-2 and TRBJ1-1, with no clear D. The CDR3 spans 19 residues. Trimming took 4 bases from V and 2 from J, leaving 26 bases between them. Germline CDR1 SGHTA, CDR2 FQGNSA. CDR3 region: CASSSYSPYVRSANTEAFF. In DNA form, the CDR3 reads TGTGCCAGCAGCTCATATTCCCCTTACGTCCGGTCAGCTAACACTGAAGCTTTCTTT.

This clonotype was seen a handful of times. The chain joins TRBV7-2 to TRBJ2-7, with 12 bases matching TRBD2. Germline CDR1 is SGHTA and CDR2 is FQGNSA. This CDR3 spans 18 amino acids. Trimming removed 1 base from V and 4 bases from J; junction bases left unmatched: 11. The DNA for the CDR3 is TGTGCCAGCAGCTTAGGACTAGCGGGAGCTTACTCTATATACGAGCAGTACTTC. Amino acid sequence: CASSLGLAGAYSIYEQYF.

Only a few counts were recorded for this clonotype. The chain joins TRBV4-1 to TRBJ2-7, with TRBD2 matching 12 bases. CDR3 size: 19 residues. V shed 3 bases and J 2 bases; nucleotides not matched to a gene: 14. Germline lookup yields CDR1 MGHRA and CDR2 YSYEKL. CDR3 nucleotide sequence: TGCGCCAGCAGCCAGCGCGGCAAGACTAGCGGGAGCGCTCCCTACGAGCAGTACTTC. This codes for CASSQRGKTSGSAPYEQYF.

The V gene is TRBV7-9, the J gene TRBJ1-1; the D is unclear. Germline V gene sequence: CDR1 SEHNR, CDR2 FQNEAQ (reference sequence). The CDR3 has 15 residues. Between the trimmed V and J ends, which lost 6 bases and 3 bases, there was a span of 17 bases. This CDR3 reads CASSRAAGKDTEAFF. CDR3 nucleotide sequence: TGTGCCAGCAGTCGCGCGGCCGGAAAGGACACTGAAGCTTTCTTT. The variable domain in full, completed from reference TRBV7-9 and TRBJ1-1, reads DTGVSQNPRHKITKRGQNVTFRCDPISEHNRLYWYRQTLGQGPEFLTYFQNEAQLEKSRLLSDRFSAERPKGSFSTLEIQRTEQGDSAMYLCASSRAAGKDTEAFFGQGTRLTVV.

This chain joins TRBV5-4 and TRBJ2-3; perhaps TRBD2 as D (5 bases). The germline V gene has CDR1 SGHNT and CDR2 YYREEE (reference sequence). V was shortened by 4 bases and J by 4 bases, with 16 bases between the two germline ends. This CDR3 is 15 amino acids long. CDR3 nucleotides: TGTGCCAGCAGCCCTCCTACTGAGGGCCCAGATACGCAGTATTTT. This encodes CASSPPTEGPDTQYF.